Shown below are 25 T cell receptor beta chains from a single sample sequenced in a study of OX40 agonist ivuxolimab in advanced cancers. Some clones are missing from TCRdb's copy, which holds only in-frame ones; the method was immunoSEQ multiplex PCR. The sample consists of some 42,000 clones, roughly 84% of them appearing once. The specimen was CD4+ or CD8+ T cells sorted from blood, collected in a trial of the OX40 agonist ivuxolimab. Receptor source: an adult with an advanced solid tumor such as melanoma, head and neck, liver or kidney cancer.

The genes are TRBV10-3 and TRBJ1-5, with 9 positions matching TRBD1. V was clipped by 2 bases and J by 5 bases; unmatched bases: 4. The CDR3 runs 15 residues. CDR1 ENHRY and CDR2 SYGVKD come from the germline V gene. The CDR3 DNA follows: TGTGCCATCAGTGAGGGGGACAGGGTCGATCAGCCCCAGCATTTT. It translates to CAISEGDRVDQPQHF.

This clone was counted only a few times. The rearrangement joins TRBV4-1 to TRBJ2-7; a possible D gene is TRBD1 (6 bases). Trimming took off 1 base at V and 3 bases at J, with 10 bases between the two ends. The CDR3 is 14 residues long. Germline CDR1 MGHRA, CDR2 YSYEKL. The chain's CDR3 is CASSQGGQYYEQYF. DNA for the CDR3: TGCGCCAGCAGCCAAGGCGGACAGTACTACGAGCAGTACTTC.

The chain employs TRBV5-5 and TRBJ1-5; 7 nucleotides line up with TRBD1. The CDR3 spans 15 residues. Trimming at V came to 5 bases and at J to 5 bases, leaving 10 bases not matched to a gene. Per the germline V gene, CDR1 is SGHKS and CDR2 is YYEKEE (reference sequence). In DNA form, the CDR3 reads TGTGCCAGCAGTTCTGGCCAGGGGGGGGATCAGCCCCAGCATTTT. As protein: CASSSGQGGDQPQHF.

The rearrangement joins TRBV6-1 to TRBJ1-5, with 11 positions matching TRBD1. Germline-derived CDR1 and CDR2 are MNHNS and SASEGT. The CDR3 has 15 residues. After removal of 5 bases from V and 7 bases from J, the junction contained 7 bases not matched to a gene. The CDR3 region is CASSNGQGAGQPQHF. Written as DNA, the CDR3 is TGTGCCAGCAGTAATGGACAGGGGGCCGGGCAGCCCCAGCATTTT.

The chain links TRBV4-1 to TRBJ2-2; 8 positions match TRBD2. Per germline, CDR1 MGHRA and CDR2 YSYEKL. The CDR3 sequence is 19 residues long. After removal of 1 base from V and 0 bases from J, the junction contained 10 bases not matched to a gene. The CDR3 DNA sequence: TGCGCCAGCAGCCAAGGAAGGTTAGCGGGGCCCGCGAACACCGGGGAGCTGTTTTTT. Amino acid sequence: CASSQGRLAGPANTGELFF.

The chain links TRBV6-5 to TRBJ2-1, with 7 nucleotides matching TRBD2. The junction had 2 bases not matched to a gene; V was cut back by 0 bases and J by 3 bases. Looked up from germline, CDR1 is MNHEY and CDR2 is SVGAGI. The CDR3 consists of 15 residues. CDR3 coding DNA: TGTGCCAGCAGTTACTCCGGCGGGAGCTACAATGAGCAGTTCTTC. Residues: CASSYSGGSYNEQFF.

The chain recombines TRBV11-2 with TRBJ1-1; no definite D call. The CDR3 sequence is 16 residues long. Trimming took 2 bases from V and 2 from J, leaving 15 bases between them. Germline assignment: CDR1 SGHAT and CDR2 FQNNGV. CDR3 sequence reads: CASSLRRYRANTEAFF. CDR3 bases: TGTGCCAGCAGCTTACGGCGTTATAGGGCCAACACTGAAGCTTTCTTT.

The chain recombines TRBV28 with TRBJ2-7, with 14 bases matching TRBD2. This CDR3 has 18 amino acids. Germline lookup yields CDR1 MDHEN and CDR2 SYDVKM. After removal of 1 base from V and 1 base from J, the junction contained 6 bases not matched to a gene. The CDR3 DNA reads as TGTGCCAGCAGTTTATCGAGACTAGCGGGGGGGCCTTCCTACGAGCAGTACGTC. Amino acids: CASSLSRLAGGPSYEQYV.

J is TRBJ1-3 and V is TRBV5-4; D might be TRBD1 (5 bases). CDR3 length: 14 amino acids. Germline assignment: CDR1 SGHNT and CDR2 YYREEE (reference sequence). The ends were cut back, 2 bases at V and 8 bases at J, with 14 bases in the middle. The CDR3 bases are TGTGCCAGCAGCTTCCGGGCCCGAGGGGACACCATATATTTT. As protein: CASSFRARGDTIYF.

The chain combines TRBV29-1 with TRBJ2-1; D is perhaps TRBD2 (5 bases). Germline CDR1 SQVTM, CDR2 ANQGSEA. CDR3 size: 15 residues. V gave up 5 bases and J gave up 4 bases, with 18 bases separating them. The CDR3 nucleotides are TGCAGCGTTACCGGGATTGAACATATATACAATGAGCAGTTCTTC. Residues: CSVTGIEHIYNEQFF.

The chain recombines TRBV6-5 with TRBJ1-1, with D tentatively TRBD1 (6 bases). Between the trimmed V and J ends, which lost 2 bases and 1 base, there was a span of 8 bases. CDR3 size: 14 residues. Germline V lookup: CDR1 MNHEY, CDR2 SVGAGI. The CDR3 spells CASSYGTQNTEAFF. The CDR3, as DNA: TGTGCCAGCAGTTACGGGACACAGAACACTGAAGCTTTCTTT.

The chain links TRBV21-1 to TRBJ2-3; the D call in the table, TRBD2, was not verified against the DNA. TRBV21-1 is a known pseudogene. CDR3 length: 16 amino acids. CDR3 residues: CASSKGLAGGTDTQYF. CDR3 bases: TGTGCCAGCAGCAAAGGATTAGCGGGCGGCACAGATACGCAGTATTTT.

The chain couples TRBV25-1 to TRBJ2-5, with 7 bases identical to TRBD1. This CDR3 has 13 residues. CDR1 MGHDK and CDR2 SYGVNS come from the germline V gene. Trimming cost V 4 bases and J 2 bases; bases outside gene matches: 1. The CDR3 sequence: CASSGGQQETQYF. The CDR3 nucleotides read TGTGCCAGCAGTGGGGGACAGCAAGAGACCCAGTACTTC.

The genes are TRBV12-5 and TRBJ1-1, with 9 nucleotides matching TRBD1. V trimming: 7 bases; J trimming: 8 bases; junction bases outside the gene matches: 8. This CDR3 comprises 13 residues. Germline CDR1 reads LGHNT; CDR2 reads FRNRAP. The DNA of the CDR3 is TGTGCTAGTGCTGGATACGGGACAGGGGAAGCTTTCTTT. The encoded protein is CASAGYGTGEAFF.

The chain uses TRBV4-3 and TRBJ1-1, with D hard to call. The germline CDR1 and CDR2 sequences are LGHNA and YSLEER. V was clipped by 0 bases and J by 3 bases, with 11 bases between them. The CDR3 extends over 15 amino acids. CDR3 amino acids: CASSQDVGLDTEAFF. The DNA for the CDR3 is TGCGCCAGCAGCCAAGATGTAGGGTTGGACACTGAAGCTTTCTTT.

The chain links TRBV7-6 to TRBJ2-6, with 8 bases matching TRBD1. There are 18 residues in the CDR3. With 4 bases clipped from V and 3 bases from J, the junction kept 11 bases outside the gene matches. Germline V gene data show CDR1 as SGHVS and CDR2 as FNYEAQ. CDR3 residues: CASSSQTGAIVGANVLTF. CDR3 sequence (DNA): TGTGCCAGCAGCTCCCAGACAGGGGCGATAGTTGGGGCCAACGTCCTGACTTTC.

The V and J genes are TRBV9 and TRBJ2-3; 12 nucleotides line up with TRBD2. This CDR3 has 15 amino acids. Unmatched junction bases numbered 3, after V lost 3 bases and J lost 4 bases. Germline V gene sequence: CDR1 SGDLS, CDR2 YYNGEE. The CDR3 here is CASSASGGESDTQYF. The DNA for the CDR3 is TGTGCCAGCAGCGCTAGCGGGGGGGAGTCAGATACGCAGTATTTT.

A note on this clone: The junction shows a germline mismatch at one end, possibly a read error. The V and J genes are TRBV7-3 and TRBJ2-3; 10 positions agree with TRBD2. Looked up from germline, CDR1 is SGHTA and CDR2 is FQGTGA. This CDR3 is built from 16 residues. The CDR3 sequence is CTSSSSSGGPADTQYF. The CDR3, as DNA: TGTACCAGCAGCTCCTCTAGCGGGGGCCCCGCAGATACGCAGTATTTT. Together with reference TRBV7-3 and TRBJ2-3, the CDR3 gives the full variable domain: GAGVSQTPSNKVTEKGKYVELRCDPISGHTALYWYRQSLGQGPEFLIYFQGTGAADDSGLPNDRFFAVRPEGSVSTLKIQRTERGDSAVYLCTSSSSSGGPADTQYFGPGTRLTVL.

The CDR3 DNA sequence: TGCGCCAGCAGCCAATGGCAGGGGGCCAGTGGCTACACCTTC. This translates into CASSQWQGASGYTF. This chain joins TRBV4-3 and TRBJ1-2; the match to TRBD1 covers 8 bases. Germline V gene data show CDR1 as LGHNA and CDR2 as YSLEER. V trimming: 2 bases; J trimming: 7 bases; junction bases outside the gene matches: 6. The CDR3 loop spans 14 amino acids.

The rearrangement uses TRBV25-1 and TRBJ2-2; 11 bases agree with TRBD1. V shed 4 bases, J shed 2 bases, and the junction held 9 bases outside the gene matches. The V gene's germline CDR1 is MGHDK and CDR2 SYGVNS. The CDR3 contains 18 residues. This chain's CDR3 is CASSGDRGSHLNTGELFF. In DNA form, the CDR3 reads TGTGCCAGCAGTGGGGACAGGGGGTCCCATCTCAACACCGGGGAGCTGTTTTTT.

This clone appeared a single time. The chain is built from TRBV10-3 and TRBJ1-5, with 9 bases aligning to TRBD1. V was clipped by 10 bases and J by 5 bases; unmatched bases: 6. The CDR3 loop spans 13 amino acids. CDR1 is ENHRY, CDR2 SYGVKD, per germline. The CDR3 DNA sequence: TGTGCCACCGGGGACAGGGCGGATCAGCCCCAGCATTTT. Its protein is CATGDRADQPQHF.

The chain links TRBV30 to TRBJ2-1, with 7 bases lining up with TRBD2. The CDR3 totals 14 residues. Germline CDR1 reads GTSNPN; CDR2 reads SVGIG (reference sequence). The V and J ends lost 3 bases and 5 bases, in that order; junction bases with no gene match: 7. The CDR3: CAWRGGVGDNEQFF. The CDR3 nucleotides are TGTGCCTGGAGGGGAGGGGTGGGGGACAATGAGCAGTTCTTC.

CDR3 in DNA: TGTGCCAGCACCCTAAATCCGGGGGGTTCATATGGCTACACCTTC. Amino acids: CASTLNPGGSYGYTF. The chain links TRBV10-3 to TRBJ1-2, with a possible D match to TRBD1 (5 bases). Germline V gene sequence: CDR1 ENHRY, CDR2 SYGVKD. V lost 10 bases to trimming and J lost 5 bases, with 23 bases between them. The length of the CDR3 is 15 residues.

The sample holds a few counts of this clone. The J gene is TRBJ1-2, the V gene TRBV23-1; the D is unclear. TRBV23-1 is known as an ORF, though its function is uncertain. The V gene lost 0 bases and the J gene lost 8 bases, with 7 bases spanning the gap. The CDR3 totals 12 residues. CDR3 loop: CASSQSWEGYTF. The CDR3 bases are TGCGCCAGCAGTCAATCGTGGGAGGGCTACACCTTC.

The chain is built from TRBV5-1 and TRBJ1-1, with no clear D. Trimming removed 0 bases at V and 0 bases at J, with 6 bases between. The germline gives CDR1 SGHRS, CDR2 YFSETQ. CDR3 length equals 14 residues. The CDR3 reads CASSLEALNTEAFF. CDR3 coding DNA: TGCGCCAGCAGCTTGGAAGCTTTGAACACTGAAGCTTTCTTT.